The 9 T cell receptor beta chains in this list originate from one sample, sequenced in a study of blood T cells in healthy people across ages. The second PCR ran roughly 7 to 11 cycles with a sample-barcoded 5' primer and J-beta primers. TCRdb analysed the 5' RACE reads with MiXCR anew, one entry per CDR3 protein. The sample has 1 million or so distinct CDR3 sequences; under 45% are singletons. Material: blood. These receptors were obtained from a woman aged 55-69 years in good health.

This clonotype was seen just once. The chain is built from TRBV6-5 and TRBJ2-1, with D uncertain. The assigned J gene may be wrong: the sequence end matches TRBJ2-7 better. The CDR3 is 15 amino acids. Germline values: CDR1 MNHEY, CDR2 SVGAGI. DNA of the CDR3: TGTGCCAGCAGTTACTCTCGCCCTTCCTACAATGAGCAGTACTTC. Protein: CASSYSRPSYNEQYF.

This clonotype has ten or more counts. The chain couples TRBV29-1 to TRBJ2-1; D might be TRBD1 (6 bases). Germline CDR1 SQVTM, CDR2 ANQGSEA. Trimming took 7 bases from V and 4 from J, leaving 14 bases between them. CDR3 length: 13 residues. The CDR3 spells CSATGTGYNEQFF. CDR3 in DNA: TGCAGCGCAACAGGGACGGGATACAATGAGCAGTTCTTC.

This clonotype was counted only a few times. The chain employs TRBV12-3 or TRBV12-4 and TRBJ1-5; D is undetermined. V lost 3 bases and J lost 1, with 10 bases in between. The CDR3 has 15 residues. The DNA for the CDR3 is TGTGCCAGCAGTTTTATGGGAGAGAGCAATCAGCCCCAGCATTTT. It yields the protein CASSFMGESNQPQHF.

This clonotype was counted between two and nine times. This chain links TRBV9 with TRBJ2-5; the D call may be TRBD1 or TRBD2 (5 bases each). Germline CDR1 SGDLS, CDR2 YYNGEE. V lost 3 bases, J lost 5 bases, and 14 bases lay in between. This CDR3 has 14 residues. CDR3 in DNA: TGTGCCAGCAGCGCGAGGGACCGAGGGGAGACCCAGTACTTC. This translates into CASSARDRGETQYF. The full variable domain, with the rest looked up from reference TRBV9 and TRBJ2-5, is DSGVTQTPKHLITATGQRVTLRCSPRSGDLSVYWYQQSLDQGLQFLIQYYNGEERAKGNILERFSAQQFPDLHSELNLSSLELGDSALYFCASSARDRGETQYFGPGTRLLVL.

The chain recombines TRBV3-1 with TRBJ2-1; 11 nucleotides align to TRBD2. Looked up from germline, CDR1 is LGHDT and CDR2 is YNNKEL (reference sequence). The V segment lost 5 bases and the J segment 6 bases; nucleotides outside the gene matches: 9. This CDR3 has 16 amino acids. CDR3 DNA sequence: TGTGCCAGCAGCAGGAAACTAGCGGGAGATAGCAATGAGCAGTTCTTC. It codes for CASSRKLAGDSNEQFF.

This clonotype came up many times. As DNA, the CDR3 is TGTGCCAGCAGCCATCAACCCTTAGGGCTTCAGTACTTC. Encoded protein: CASSHQPLGLQYF. The V and J genes are TRBV3-1 and TRBJ2-4; D unclear. V shed 3 bases and J shed 11 bases, with 14 bases lying between them. Germline V lookup: CDR1 LGHDT, CDR2 YNNKEL (reference sequence). The CDR3 covers 13 residues. Supplemented by reference TRBV3-1 and TRBJ2-4, the full variable domain reads DTAVSQTPKYLVTQMGNDKSIKCEQNLGHDTMYWYKQDSKKFLKIMFSYNNKELIINETVPNRFSPKSPDKAHLNLHINSLELGDSAVYFCASSHQPLGLQYFGAGTRLSVL.

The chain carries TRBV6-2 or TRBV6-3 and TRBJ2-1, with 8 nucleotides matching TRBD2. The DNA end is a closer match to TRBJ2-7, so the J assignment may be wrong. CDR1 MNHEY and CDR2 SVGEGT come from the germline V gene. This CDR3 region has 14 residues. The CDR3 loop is CASSLLAAYNEQYF. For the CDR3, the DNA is TGTGCCAGCAGCTTACTAGCGGCCTACAATGAGCAGTACTTC.

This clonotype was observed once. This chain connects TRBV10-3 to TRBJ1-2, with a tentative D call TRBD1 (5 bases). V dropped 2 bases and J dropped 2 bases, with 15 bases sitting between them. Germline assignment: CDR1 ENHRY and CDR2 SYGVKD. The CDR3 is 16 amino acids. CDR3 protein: CAISEIGGERNYGYTF. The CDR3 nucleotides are TGTGCCATCAGTGAGATCGGGGGGGAAAGAAACTATGGCTACACCTTC.

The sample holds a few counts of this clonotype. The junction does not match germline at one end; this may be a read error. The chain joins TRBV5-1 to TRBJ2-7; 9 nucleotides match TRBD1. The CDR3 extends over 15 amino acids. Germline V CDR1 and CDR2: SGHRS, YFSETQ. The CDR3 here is CAGSLTRTGAYEQYF. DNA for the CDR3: TGCGCCGGCAGCTTGACTCGGACAGGGGCCTACGAGCAGTACTTC.